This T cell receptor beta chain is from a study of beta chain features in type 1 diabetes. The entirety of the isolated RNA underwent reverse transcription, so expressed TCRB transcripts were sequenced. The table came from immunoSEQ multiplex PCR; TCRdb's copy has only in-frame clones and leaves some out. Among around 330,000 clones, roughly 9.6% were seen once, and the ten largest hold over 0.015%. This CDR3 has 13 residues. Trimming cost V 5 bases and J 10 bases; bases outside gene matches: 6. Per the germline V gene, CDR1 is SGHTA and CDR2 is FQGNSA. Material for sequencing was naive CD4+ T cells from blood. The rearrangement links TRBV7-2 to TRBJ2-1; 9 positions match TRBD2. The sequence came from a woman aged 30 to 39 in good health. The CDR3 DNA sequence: TGTGCCAGCAGCCCAGCGGGGGGAAGCGAGCAGTTCTTC. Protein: CASSPAGGSEQFF.